These 25 T cell receptor beta chains share one sample of origin, sequenced in a study of blood T cell repertoires in COVID-19. Produced via immunoSEQ multiplex PCR; TCRdb's table is partial and in-frame only. The table records a few hundred thousand clones, 86% of them present only once. Sequencing was carried out using peripheral blood. The receptors come from an older woman with COVID-19, enrolled during active disease.

The chain joins TRBV7-3 to TRBJ2-7; 14 nucleotides align to TRBD2. The CDR3 runs 15 residues. Trimming took 2 bases from V and 5 from J; bases not matched to a gene: 2. CDR1 SGHTA and CDR2 FQGTGA come from the germline V gene. The CDR3 reads CASSLGTSGGNEQYF. CDR3 in DNA: TGTGCCAGCAGCTTAGGGACTAGCGGGGGCAACGAGCAGTACTTC.

The chain couples TRBV7-9 to TRBJ1-6; D perhaps matches TRBD1 (5 bases). Germline values: CDR1 SEHNR, CDR2 FQNEAQ (reference sequence). The CDR3 sequence is 16 residues long. V shed 1 base and J shed 10 bases, with 17 bases lying between them. The CDR3 loop reads CASSLGGGGRISPLHF. CDR3 bases: TGTGCCAGCAGCTTAGGGGGCGGGGGTAGGATCTCACCCCTCCACTTT.

This sequence joins TRBV27 and TRBJ1-2, with 10 bases matching TRBD1. Trimming cost V 6 bases and J 7 bases; bases outside gene matches: 5. Germline V gene data show CDR1 as MNHEY and CDR2 as SMNVEV (reference sequence). The CDR3 totals 13 residues. For the CDR3, the DNA is TGTGCCAGCAGGGGGACAGGGGTAGGTGGCTACACCTTC. Its protein product is CASRGTGVGGYTF.

The V gene is TRBV30, the J gene TRBJ2-7; 7 bases are shared with TRBD1. The CDR3 sequence is 12 residues long. CDR1 and CDR2 (germline): GTSNPN, SVGIG (reference sequence). With V trimmed by 2 bases and J by 3 bases, 1 base remained unmatched. CDR3 nucleotides: TGTGCCTGGAGTAACAGGGGCTACGAGCAGTACTTC. It codes for CAWSNRGYEQYF.

A word on this clone: Other DNA variants within this sample encode the same CDR3. The V gene is TRBV6-5, the J gene TRBJ2-7, with 7 nucleotides matching TRBD2. With V trimmed by 0 bases and J by 2 bases, 4 bases remained unmatched. This CDR3 is 15 amino acids long. Per the germline V gene, CDR1 is MNHEY and CDR2 is SVGAGI. The CDR3 reads CASSYSRGSPYEQYF. For the CDR3, the DNA is TGTGCCAGCAGTTACTCCCGCGGGAGCCCCTACGAGCAGTACTTC.

This clone showed up just a few times. The rearrangement uses TRBV23-1 and TRBJ1-2, with 7 nucleotides matching TRBD1. TRBV23-1 is an ORF; its function is uncertain. Germline trimming cut 2 bases from V and 3 bases from J; bases unmatched to any gene: 9. CDR3 length: 16 residues. CDR3 protein: CASSQSRQGVYYGYTF. CDR3 bases: TGCGCCAGCAGTCAAAGCAGGCAGGGGGTTTACTATGGCTACACCTTC.

This rearrangement joins TRBV11-2 to TRBJ2-4; D may be TRBD2 (6 bases). The CDR3 sequence is 19 residues long. CDR1 SGHAT and CDR2 FQNNGV come from the germline V gene. V lost 0 bases and J 0 bases, leaving 18 bases between the germline ends. This CDR3 is CASSLDLSRGKSAKNIQYF. CDR3 DNA sequence: TGTGCCAGCAGCTTAGATCTCAGTCGGGGGAAATCAGCCAAAAACATTCAGTACTTC.

The chain couples TRBV16 to TRBJ1-1; D uncertain. The CDR3 has 14 amino acids. The V and J ends lost 7 bases and 3 bases respectively, with 15 bases between them. Germline CDR1 KGHSY, CDR2 FQNENV. CDR3 coding DNA: TGTGCCAGCACGTTTAGAGGGATGGACACTGAAGCTTTCTTT. Its translation is CASTFRGMDTEAFF.

V and J are TRBV12-3 or TRBV12-4 and TRBJ2-7; D possibly corresponds to TRBD1 (6 bases). V was trimmed by 6 bases and J by 7 bases, leaving 16 bases between them. The CDR3 covers 13 residues. The CDR3 nucleotides are TGTGCCAGCAGCCCCGGGACAAGGGTAGAGCAGTACTTC. This sequence encodes CASSPGTRVEQYF.

This rearrangement joins TRBV9 to TRBJ1-6; the D is unclear. Trimming left V 6 bases short and J 0 bases short, with 10 bases between. CDR1 is SGDLS, CDR2 YYNGEE, per germline. The CDR3 sequence is 15 residues long. The CDR3 loop is CASTVSSSYNSPLHF. The CDR3 DNA is TGTGCCAGCACCGTTTCGAGCTCCTATAATTCACCCCTCCACTTT.

V gene TRBV5-8 combines with J gene TRBJ1-3; D unresolved. The CDR3 consists of 14 residues. With 0 bases removed from V and 6 bases from J, the gap between germline ends came to 10 bases. Germline V gene sequence: CDR1 SGHTS, CDR2 YDEGEE. The CDR3 DNA follows: TGTGCCAGCAGCTTGGGACTGATGGAAAACACCATATATTTT. It is translated as CASSLGLMENTIYF.

This clone came up once. V gene TRBV29-1 combines with J gene TRBJ1-2; D gene ambiguous. Germline lookup yields CDR1 SQVTM and CDR2 ANQGSEA. This CDR3 region has 13 residues. V was pared by 6 bases and J by 3 bases, with 14 bases between. The CDR3 region has the DNA TGCAGCGTAGGACTCCAAAGGGACTATGGCTACACCTTC. The encoded protein is CSVGLQRDYGYTF.

This sequence joins TRBV29-1 and TRBJ2-5, with D tentatively TRBD2 (6 bases). CDR1 SQVTM and CDR2 ANQGSEA come from the germline V gene. The CDR3 spans 13 residues. Trimming removed 4 bases from V and 5 bases from J, with 14 bases in between. This CDR3 is CSVGGLLRETQYF. DNA for the CDR3: TGCAGCGTTGGGGGACTCCTACGGGAGACCCAGTACTTC.

The chain employs TRBV10-2 and TRBJ2-6; 8 bases match TRBD1. The length of the CDR3 is 15 residues. The V gene end was trimmed by 6 bases and the J gene end by 2 bases; junction bases not matched to a gene: 3. Germline CDR1 WSHSY, CDR2 SAAADI. CDR3 loop: CASSKTGAGANVLTF. DNA of the CDR3: TGCGCCAGCAGCAAGACAGGGGCTGGGGCCAACGTCCTGACTTTC.

CDR3 in DNA: TGTGCCAGTGCTGTACTCTCTGGAAACACCATATATTTT. Its translation: CASAVLSGNTIYF. J is TRBJ1-3 and V is TRBV19, with D unresolved. V was pared by 8 bases and J by 0 bases, with 8 bases between. CDR3 length: 13 amino acids. Germline CDR1 reads LNHDA; CDR2 reads SQIVND (reference sequence).

This chain uses TRBV7-8 with TRBJ1-2, with 7 bases aligning to TRBD1. Trimming cost V 3 bases and J 4 bases; bases outside gene matches: 8. The germline V gene has CDR1 SGHVS and CDR2 FQNEAQ. The CDR3 extends over 15 amino acids. CDR3 sequence (DNA): TGTGCCAGCAGCTTGAACCGGGGGACAGTCTATGGCTACACCTTC. Protein sequence: CASSLNRGTVYGYTF.

The chain combines TRBV9 with TRBJ2-2; D might be TRBD2 (6 bases). This CDR3 contains 16 residues. Deletions cut 0 bases from V and 1 base from J, with 10 bases between. Germline assignment: CDR1 SGDLS and CDR2 YYNGEE. The CDR3 DNA is TGTGCCAGCAGCGTAGATCCGGGGGTGAACACCGGGGAGCTGTTTTTT. Amino acid sequence: CASSVDPGVNTGELFF.

This sequence joins TRBV11-2 and TRBJ2-1, with 7 bases that match TRBD2. Germline-derived CDR1 and CDR2 are SGHAT and FQNNGV. This CDR3 spans 17 amino acids. After removal of 3 bases from V and 3 bases from J, the junction contained 11 bases not matched to a gene. The CDR3 DNA reads TGTGCCAGCAGCTTCTCCTCGGCGGGGGTTTTCTACAATGAGCAGTTCTTC. Residues: CASSFSSAGVFYNEQFF.

This chain connects TRBV6-5 to TRBJ2-5, with a weak D call TRBD1 (6 bases). V lost 0 bases to trimming and J lost 4 bases, with 6 bases between them. Germline V CDR1 and CDR2: MNHEY, SVGAGI. The CDR3 covers 13 residues. This chain's CDR3 is CASSYSGGETQYF. As DNA, the CDR3 is TGTGCCAGCAGTTACTCAGGGGGAGAGACCCAGTACTTC.

This clone is a singleton in its sample. This chain links TRBV9 with TRBJ2-7; tentative D call: TRBD1 (6 bases). This CDR3 contains 12 residues. The germline V and J ends were trimmed by 4 bases and 4 bases, with 9 bases remaining between them. Germline CDR1 and CDR2: SGDLS and YYNGEE. CDR3 region: CASSPQGYEQYF. In DNA, the CDR3 is TGTGCCAGCAGCCCACAGGGTTACGAGCAGTACTTC.

The gene calls are TRBV4-1 and TRBJ1-2; D is unresolved. The CDR3 is 14 amino acids. V was pared by 2 bases and J by 4 bases, with 11 bases between. Germline CDR1 is MGHRA and CDR2 is YSYEKL. CDR3 sequence (DNA): TGCGCCAGCAGCCAATTACGGTCTGCCTATGGCTACACCTTC. The encoded protein is CASSQLRSAYGYTF.

This chain connects TRBV9 to TRBJ2-3; 7 bases fit TRBD1. The CDR3 runs to 15 residues. Germline V lookup: CDR1 SGDLS, CDR2 YYNGEE. J gave up 2 bases and V 4 bases, and 7 bases lay outside the gene matches. The CDR3 region is CASSWGQSLTDTQYF. CDR3 nucleotide sequence: TGTGCCAGCAGCTGGGGACAGTCTCTCACAGATACGCAGTATTTT.

The chain couples TRBV18 to TRBJ2-7; D gene unclear. The CDR3 has 13 amino acids. The V end was cut by 3 bases, the J end by 3 bases, with 9 bases between. Per germline, CDR1 KGHSH and CDR2 LQKENI. CDR3 region: CASSPPQDYEQYF. The CDR3 DNA follows: TGTGCCAGCTCACCCCCGCAGGACTACGAGCAGTACTTC.

The rearrangement joins TRBV2 to TRBJ2-3; no clear D gene. The CDR3 totals 14 residues. From germline, CDR1 is SNHLY and CDR2 FYNNEI. Trimming shortened V by 3 bases and J by 6 bases, and 13 bases separated the two germline ends. This chain's CDR3 is CASSDRNRPDTQYF. In DNA, the CDR3 is TGTGCCAGCAGTGATAGAAACCGCCCCGATACGCAGTATTTT.

The V gene is TRBV7-2, the J gene TRBJ1-6; weak D call: TRBD1 (6 bases). Germline V gene sequence: CDR1 SGHTA, CDR2 FQGNSA. This CDR3 has 16 amino acids. Trimming left V 5 bases short and J 4 bases short, with 15 bases between. The CDR3 loop is CASSLMVGAYNSPLHF. CDR3 nucleotides: TGTGCCAGCAGCCTGATGGTGGGGGCTTATAATTCACCCCTCCACTTT.